The T cell receptor beta chain described here comes from a study of cytomegalovirus exposure and HLA in healthy donors. Researchers ran the PCR with 60 Vbeta and 13 Jbeta primers. Method: immunoSEQ multiplex PCR; TCRdb's copy keeps in-frame clones and lacks some. This sample has some 150,000 clones; about three quarters occur once, and the top ten carry almost 7%. The CDR3 extends over 15 amino acids. Trimming took off 7 bases at V and 0 bases at J, with 14 bases between the two ends. Germline CDR1 is LNHDA and CDR2 is SQIVND (reference sequence). The sample comprised PBMCs. This rearrangement joins TRBV19 to TRBJ2-3; D remains ambiguous. This TCR came from a middle-aged man in good health and CMV-seropositive. CDR3 nucleotide sequence: TGTGCCAGTACCCCTGGCCTCCTGAGCACAGATACGCAGTATTTT. Protein sequence: CASTPGLLSTDTQYF. The variable domain in full, with the rest retrieved from reference TRBV19 and TRBJ2-3, is DGGITQSPKYLFRKEGQNVTLSCEQNLNHDAMYWYRQDPGQGLRLIYYSQIVNDFQKGDIAEGYSVSREKKESFPLTVTSAQKNPTAFYLCASTPGLLSTDTQYFGPGTRLTVL.